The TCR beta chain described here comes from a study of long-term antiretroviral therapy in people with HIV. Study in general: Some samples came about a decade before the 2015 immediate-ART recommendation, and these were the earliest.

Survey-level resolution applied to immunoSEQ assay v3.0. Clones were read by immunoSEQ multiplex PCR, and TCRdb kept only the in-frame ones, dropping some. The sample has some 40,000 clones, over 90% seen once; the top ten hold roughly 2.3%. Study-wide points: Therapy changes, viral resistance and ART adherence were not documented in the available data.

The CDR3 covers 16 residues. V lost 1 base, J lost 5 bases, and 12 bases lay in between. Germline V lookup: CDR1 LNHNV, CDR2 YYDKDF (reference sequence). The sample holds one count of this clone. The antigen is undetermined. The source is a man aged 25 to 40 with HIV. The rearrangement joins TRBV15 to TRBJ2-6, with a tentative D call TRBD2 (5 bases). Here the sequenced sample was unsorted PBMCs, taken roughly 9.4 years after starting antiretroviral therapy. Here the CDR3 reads CATSRGEGLRANVLTF. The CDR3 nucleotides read TGTGCCACCAGCAGAGGTGAGGGCCTGAGGGCCAACGTCCTGACTTTC.